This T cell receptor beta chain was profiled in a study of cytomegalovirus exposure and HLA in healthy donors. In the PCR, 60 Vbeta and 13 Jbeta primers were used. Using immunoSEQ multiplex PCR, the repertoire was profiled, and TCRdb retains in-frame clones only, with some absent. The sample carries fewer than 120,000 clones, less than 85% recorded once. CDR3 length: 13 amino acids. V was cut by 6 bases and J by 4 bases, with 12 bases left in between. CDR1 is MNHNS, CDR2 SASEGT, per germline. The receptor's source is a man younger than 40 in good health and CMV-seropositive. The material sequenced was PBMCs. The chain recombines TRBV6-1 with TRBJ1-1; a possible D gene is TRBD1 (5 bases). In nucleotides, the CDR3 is TGTGCCAGCAGGGCCGGGGGGGGCACTGAAGCTTTCTTT. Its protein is CASRAGGGTEAFF.